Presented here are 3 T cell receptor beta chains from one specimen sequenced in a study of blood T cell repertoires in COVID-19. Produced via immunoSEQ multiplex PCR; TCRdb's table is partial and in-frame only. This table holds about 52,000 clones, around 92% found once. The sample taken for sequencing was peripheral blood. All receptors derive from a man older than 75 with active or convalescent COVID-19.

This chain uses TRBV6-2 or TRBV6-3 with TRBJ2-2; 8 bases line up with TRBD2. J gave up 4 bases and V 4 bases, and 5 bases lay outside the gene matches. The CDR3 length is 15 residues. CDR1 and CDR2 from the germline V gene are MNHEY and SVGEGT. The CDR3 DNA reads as TGTGCCAGCAGTTCAGCGGGAGTTCGCACCGGGGAGCTGTTTTTT. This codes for CASSSAGVRTGELFF.

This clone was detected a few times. CDR3 bases: TGTGCCAGCAGCCCCACCCCGGGGAGGTATAATTCACCCCTCCACTTT. The encoded protein is CASSPTPGRYNSPLHF. This chain connects TRBV3-1 (or the pseudogene TRBV3-2) to TRBJ1-6; D not resolved. The germline gives CDR1 LGHDT, CDR2 YNNKEL (reference sequence). CDR3 length: 16 amino acids. The germline V and J ends were trimmed by 4 bases and 4 bases, with 14 bases remaining between them.

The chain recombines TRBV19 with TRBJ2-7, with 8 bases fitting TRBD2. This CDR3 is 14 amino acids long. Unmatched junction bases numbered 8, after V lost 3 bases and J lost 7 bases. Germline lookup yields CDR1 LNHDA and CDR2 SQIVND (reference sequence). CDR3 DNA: TGTGCCAGTAGTATTCCCGGGGGGGCCGGGGAGCAGTACTTC. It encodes CASSIPGGAGEQYF.